Listed below are T cell receptor beta chains from one sample, sequenced in a study of blood T cells in healthy people across ages. TCRdb re-called the 5' RACE reads through MiXCR, storing one row per CDR3 protein. The table includes 630,000 or so distinct CDR3 sequences, less than 35% detected once. Sequenced input: blood. Receptors originate from a woman at least 80 years old in good health. Both conserved end residues are part of each CDR3. The D gene is left open where the match is weak. Size is omitted from some rows. Given values are once, few, many or a class for expanded clones.

len | d_gene | abundance | j_gene | v_gene | CDR3nt | CDR3aa
13 | TRBD2 | few | TRBJ2-1 | TRBV19 | TGTGCCAGTAGTTTCCGGGTAGCGGGGGAGCAGTTCTTC | CASSFRVAGEQFF
15 | . | few | TRBJ1-1 | TRBV5-1 | TGCGCCAGCAGCTTGGGCACCGCGGCGGGAACTGAAGCTTTCTTT | CASSLGTAAGTEAFF
17 | . | . | TRBJ2-7 | TRBV7-8 | TGTGCCAGCAGCTTCACAGAAACGGGCTCGAGGACCTACGAGCAGTACTTC | CASSFTETGSRTYEQYF
17 | TRBD2 | many | TRBJ2-1 | TRBV14 | TGTGCCAGCAGAACCGGGACTAGCGGGGGGGCCCCGGCAGAGCAGTTCTTC | CASRTGTSGGAPAEQFF
14 | TRBD1 | many | TRBJ2-3 | TRBV5-1 | TGCGCCAGCACTTTAGGGGGCGGCACAGATACGCAGTATTTT | CASTLGGGTDTQYF
16 | TRBD2 | many | TRBJ2-7 | TRBV4-1 | TGCGCCAGCAGCCGCGACACTAGCGGGGGGGCCTACGAGCAGTACTTC | CASSRDTSGGAYEQYF
15 | . | . | TRBJ1-4 | TRBV15 | TGTGCCACCAGCAGAACCGGACAGTATAATGAAAAACTGTTTTTT | CATSRTGQYNEKLFF
20 | TRBD2 | many | TRBJ2-5 | TRBV15 | TGTGCCACCAGCAGAGATAGTAACCTAGCGGGCGGACCTTATGAAGAGACCCAGTACTTC | CATSRDSNLAGGPYEETQYF
15 | . | . | TRBJ1-6 | TRBV20-1 | TGCAGTGCTAGAGATCGCAATTTATTTTCTGCACCCCTCCACTTT | CSARDRNLFSAPLHF
15 | TRBD1 | many | TRBJ2-3 | TRBV20-1 | TGCAGTGCTAGGACAGGGTCCGGCCAAACAGATACGCAGTATTTT | CSARTGSGQTDTQYF
15 | TRBD1 | . | TRBJ1-6 | TRBV2 | TGTGCCAGCAGTGACGAGGGGGCGCGAGGTTCACCCCTCCACTTT | CASSDEGARGSPLHF
17 | TRBD2 | . | TRBJ2-5 | TRBV20-1 | TGCAGTGCCTCAACTAGCGGGAGTGGATGGGGGCAAGAGACCCAGTACTTC | CSASTSGSGWGQETQYF
13 | . | . | TRBJ1-6 | TRBV7-2 | TGTGCCAGCAGCTTAGGTCAGATGAGGCCCCTCCACTTT | CASSLGQMRPLHF
14 | TRBD1 | many | TRBJ1-2 | TRBV5-1 | TGCGCCAGCAGCCACCTACAGGGGGATTATGGCTACACCTTC | CASSHLQGDYGYTF
14 | TRBD2 | few | TRBJ2-1 | TRBV6-1 | TGTGCAATAAAGCGGGGGCGGGAGGGGGATGAGCAGTTCTTC | CAIKRGREGDEQFF
12 | . | . | TRBJ2-3 | TRBV30 | TGTGCCCGGACCCCGGGGACAGATACGCAGTATTTT | CARTPGTDTQYF
14 | TRBD2 | many | TRBJ2-1 | TRBV24-1 | TGTGCCACCAGTGGAGCAACCCCTAGCGGGGAGCAGTTCTTC | CATSGATPSGEQFF
15 | . | many | TRBJ1-2 | TRBV5-1 | TGCGCCAGCAGCTTGGAAGGGCACGGCCTCTATGGCTACACCTTC | CASSLEGHGLYGYTF
13 | . | . | TRBJ1-1 | TRBV6-5 | TGTGCCACCAAGATACAGGGATCATCTGAAGCTTTCTTT | CATKIQGSSEAFF
15 | TRBD1 | many | TRBJ2-1 | TRBV4-3 | TGCGCCAGCAGCCCTGGACAGGGGGCGCGGGATGAGCAGTTCTTC | CASSPGQGARDEQFF
16 | . | many | TRBJ2-3 | TRBV5-6 | TGTGCCAGCAGCCCGAGGAGTTTTCGCCCCACAGATACGCAGTATTTT | CASSPRSFRPTDTQYF
14 | TRBD1 | few | TRBJ2-1 | TRBV24-1 | TGTGCCGCCTCCGGGACAGGGGGCTTGAATGAGCAGTTCTTC | CAASGTGGLNEQFF
15 | TRBD1 | few | TRBJ2-7 | TRBV18 | TGTGCCAGCTCGTTCCGGGACAGCCGTTCCTACGAGCAGTACTTC | CASSFRDSRSYEQYF
15 | TRBD2 | many | TRBJ2-6 | TRBV20-1 | TGCAGTGCTCCCGGGGGGTCCTCTGGGGCCAACGTCCTGACTTTC | CSAPGGSSGANVLTF
13 | TRBD2 | many | TRBJ2-1 | TRBV29-1 | TGCAGCGGGGAGGGTATCCTTTACAATGAGCAGTTCTTC | CSGEGILYNEQFF
16 | TRBD2 | many | TRBJ2-1 | TRBV4-2 | TGTGCCAGCAGCCAAGTGAAACTAGCGGGGTTCAATGAGCAGTTCTTC | CASSQVKLAGFNEQFF
16 | . | many | TRBJ2-4 | TRBV15 | TGTGCCACCAGCAGTAAGGCAGGGCGAGCCAAAAACATTCAGTACTTC | CATSSKAGRAKNIQYF
11 | . | many | TRBJ1-2 | TRBV6-6 | TGTGCCAGCAGTTACTCTCAGGGCTACACCTTC | CASSYSQGYTF
13 | . | many | TRBJ1-6 | TRBV5-6 | TGTGCCAGCAGCTTGAGGGGAAACTCACCCCTCCACTTT | CASSLRGNSPLHF
14 | . | . | TRBJ1-5 | TRBV30 | TGTGCCTGGAGCCAGGCCTATAGCAATCAGCCCCAGCATTTT | CAWSQAYSNQPQHF
13 | TRBD1 | many | TRBJ1-2 | TRBV24-1 | TGTGCCACCAGTGATTCGACAGGGTATGGCTACACCTTC | CATSDSTGYGYTF
17 | TRBD2 | many | TRBJ2-1 | TRBV6-1 | TGTGCCAGCAGTGAGGTGACGGGGGGACTCTCCTACAATGAGCAGTTCTTC | CASSEVTGGLSYNEQFF
12 | . | many | TRBJ1-4 | TRBV27 | TGTGCCAGCAGTTTATTTGGAAGCCAGCTGTTTTTT | CASSLFGSQLFF
15 | . | many | TRBJ1-2 | TRBV7-3 | TGTGCCAGCAGCCCAGATTCGGGGTATCGGGCCGGCTACACCTTC | CASSPDSGYRAGYTF
16 | . | many | TRBJ2-7 | TRBV3-1 | TGTGCCAGCAGCCAAGATAGATTGGCTAGTGCCTACGAGCAGTACTTC | CASSQDRLASAYEQYF
13 | TRBD2 | many | TRBJ2-5 | TRBV20-1 | TGCAGTGCTGGAGCGGGGGGCCAAGAGACCCAGTACTTC | CSAGAGGQETQYF
14 | TRBD2 | many | TRBJ2-3 | TRBV20-1 | TGCAGTGCTAGAGATGCGGGGGGGCCTGATACGCAGTATTTT | CSARDAGGPDTQYF
15 | TRBD1 | few | TRBJ2-7 | TRBV7-6 | TGTGCCAGCAGCTTAGTTGGGACAGGCTCCAACGAGCAGTACTTC | CASSLVGTGSNEQYF
14 | . | few | TRBJ2-1 | TRBV28 | TGTACCAGCTCCGGGCTCCAGTCCTACAATGAGCAGTTCTTC | CTSSGLQSYNEQFF
14 | . | few | TRBJ1-5 | TRBV28 | TGTGCCAGCAGTAAGGACAATAGCAATCAGCCCCAGCATTTT | CASSKDNSNQPQHF
14 | TRBD1 | . | TRBJ2-1 | TRBV7-2 | TGTGCCAGCAGCTTAGGACAGGGATTCGGGGAGCAGTTCTTC | CASSLGQGFGEQFF
16 | TRBD2 | many | TRBJ2-3 | TRBV5-6 | TGTGCCAGCAGCTTCTATAGCGGGGGGCCCACAGATACGCAGTATTTT | CASSFYSGGPTDTQYF
15 | TRBD1 | many | TRBJ1-6 | TRBV20-1 | TGCAGTGCTACCCGAACGACAGGGGGTCTAGCACCCCTCCACTTT | CSATRTTGGLAPLHF
14 | TRBD1 | many | TRBJ2-1 | TRBV6-2/TRBV6-3 | TGTGCCAGCATGGACAGGAGATCCTACAATGAGCAGTTCTTC | CASMDRRSYNEQFF
16 | . | . | TRBJ2-1 | TRBV4-3 | TGCGCCAGCAGCCCGTTAATAGGGTCGGAGGGCAATGAGCAGTTCTTC | CASSPLIGSEGNEQFF
15 | . | many | TRBJ1-2 | TRBV5-1 | TGCGCCAGCAGCCCACAAGCCTCCCGGGGGTATGGCTACACCTTC | CASSPQASRGYGYTF
13 | . | . | TRBJ2-1 | TRBV7-9 | TGTGCCAGCAGCTACGGGACACACAATGAGCAGTTCTTC | CASSYGTHNEQFF
13 | TRBD1 | once | TRBJ2-5 | TRBV20-1 | TGCAGTGCTACGGGGACAGTCCAAGAGACCCGGTACTTC | CSATGTVQETRYF
15 | . | . | TRBJ1-1 | TRBV12-3/TRBV12-4 | TGTGCCAGCAGTTATCATCGACAGGAGAGGACTGAAGCTTTCTTT | CASSYHRQERTEAFF
12 | . | many | TRBJ2-1 | TRBV5-1 | TGCGCCAGCAGCTTCCGGGACGGTGAGCAGTTCTTC | CASSFRDGEQFF
15 | TRBD1 | . | TRBJ1-1 | TRBV18 | TGTGCCAGCTCACCAAAGGACAGGTTTAACACTGAAGCTTTCTTT | CASSPKDRFNTEAFF
16 | TRBD1 | . | TRBJ1-2 | TRBV7-8 | TGTGCCAGCAGCCCTAGCAGGCAGGGGGCTAACTATGGCTACACCTTC | CASSPSRQGANYGYTF
13 | . | many | TRBJ1-2 | TRBV10-3 | TGTGCCATCAGACCCCCCCGGAGCTATGGCTACACCTTC | CAIRPPRSYGYTF
14 | TRBD2 | . | TRBJ2-3 | TRBV20-1 | TGCAGTGCAGAAGCGGGAGAGCCCACAGATACGCAGTATTTT | CSAEAGEPTDTQYF
13 | TRBD1 | . | TRBJ1-1 | TRBV5-1 | TGCGCCAGCAGGTGGGACAGGGACACTGAAGCTTTCTTT | CASRWDRDTEAFF
14 | TRBD1 | . | TRBJ1-1 | TRBV4-3 | TGCGCCAGCAGCAAGCGGGACAGGGGAACTGAAGCTTTCTTT | CASSKRDRGTEAFF
15 | . | . | TRBJ2-2 | TRBV6-5 | TGTGCCAGCACTCGACGATCATTGAACACCGGGGAGCTGTTTTTT | CASTRRSLNTGELFF
14 | . | many | TRBJ1-1 | TRBV12-3/TRBV12-4 | TGTGCCAGCAGCTCCGGGGCGCGGGTCACTGAAGCTTTCTTT | CASSSGARVTEAFF
15 | . | many | TRBJ1-2 | TRBV15 | TGTGCCACCAGCAGATCGACACCGGATCGGGGTGGCTACACCTTC | CATSRSTPDRGGYTF
13 | . | . | TRBJ1-1 | TRBV25-1 | TGTGCCAGTCAGGACAGAATGAACACTGAAGCTTTCTTT | CASQDRMNTEAFF